This T cell receptor beta chain was captured in a study of T-cell reconstitution after alpha-beta-depleted transplantation in children. This clonotype was seen a few times. The germline V gene encodes CDR1 MNHEY and CDR2 SMNVEV (reference sequence). This CDR3 region has 13 residues. V was shortened by 2 bases and J by 3 bases, with 7 bases between the two germline ends. The library targeted TCRbeta and was prepared with unique molecular identifiers. TCRdb used MiXCR to reprocess the PCR reads, holding one entry per CDR3 protein. The sample holds around 210,000 distinct CDR3 sequences, roughly 7.1% seen once.

The sequences come from PBMCs, collected before TCRalphabeta/CD19-depleted stem cell transplant. The TCR was taken from a boy aged 2-15 years with acute lymphoblastic leukemia, due to receive a stem cell transplant. The chain is built from TRBV27 and TRBJ1-2, with no clear D. The CDR3 sequence: CASSLTRYYGYTF. The CDR3, as DNA: TGTGCCAGCAGTTTAACCCGCTACTATGGCTACACCTTC.